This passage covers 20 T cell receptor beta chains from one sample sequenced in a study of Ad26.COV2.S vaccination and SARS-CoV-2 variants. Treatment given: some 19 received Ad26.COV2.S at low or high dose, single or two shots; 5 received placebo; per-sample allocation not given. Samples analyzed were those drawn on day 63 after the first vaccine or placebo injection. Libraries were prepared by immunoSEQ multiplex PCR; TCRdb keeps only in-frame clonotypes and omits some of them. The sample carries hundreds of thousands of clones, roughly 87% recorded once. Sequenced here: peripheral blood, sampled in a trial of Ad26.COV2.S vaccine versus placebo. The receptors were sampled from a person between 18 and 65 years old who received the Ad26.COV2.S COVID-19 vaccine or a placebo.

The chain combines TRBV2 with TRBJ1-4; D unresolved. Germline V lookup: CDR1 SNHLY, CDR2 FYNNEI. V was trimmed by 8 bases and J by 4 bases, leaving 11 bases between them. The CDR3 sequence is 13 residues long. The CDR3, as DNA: TGTGCCAGCCGGCGCGGATTTAATGAAAAACTGTTTTTT. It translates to CASRRGFNEKLFF.

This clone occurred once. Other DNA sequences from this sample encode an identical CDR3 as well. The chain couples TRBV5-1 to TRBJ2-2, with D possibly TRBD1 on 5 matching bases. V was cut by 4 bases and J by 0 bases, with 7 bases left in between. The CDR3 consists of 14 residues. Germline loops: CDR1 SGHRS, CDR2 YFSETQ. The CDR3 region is CASSLTANTGELFF. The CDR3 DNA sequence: TGCGCCAGCAGCCTGACAGCGAACACCGGGGAGCTGTTTTTT.

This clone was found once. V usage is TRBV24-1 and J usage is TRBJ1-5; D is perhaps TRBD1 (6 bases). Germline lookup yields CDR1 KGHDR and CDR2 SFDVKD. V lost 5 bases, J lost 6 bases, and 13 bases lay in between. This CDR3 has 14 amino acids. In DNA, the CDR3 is TGTGCCACCAGTGGGGCCGGGGGCGGTCAGCCCCAGCATTTT. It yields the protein CATSGAGGGQPQHF.

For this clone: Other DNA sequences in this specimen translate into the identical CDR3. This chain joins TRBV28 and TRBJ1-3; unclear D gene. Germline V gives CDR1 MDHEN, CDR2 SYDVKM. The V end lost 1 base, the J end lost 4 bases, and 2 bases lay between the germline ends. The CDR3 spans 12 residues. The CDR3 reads CASSLSGNTIYF. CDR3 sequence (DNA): TGTGCCAGCAGTTTATCCGGAAACACCATATATTTT.

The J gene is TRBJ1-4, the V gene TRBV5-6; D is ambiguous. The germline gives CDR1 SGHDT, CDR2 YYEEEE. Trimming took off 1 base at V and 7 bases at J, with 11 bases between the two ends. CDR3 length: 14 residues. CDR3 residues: CASSLQAIGEKLFF. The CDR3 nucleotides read TGTGCCAGCAGCTTGCAGGCAATTGGTGAAAAACTGTTTTTT.

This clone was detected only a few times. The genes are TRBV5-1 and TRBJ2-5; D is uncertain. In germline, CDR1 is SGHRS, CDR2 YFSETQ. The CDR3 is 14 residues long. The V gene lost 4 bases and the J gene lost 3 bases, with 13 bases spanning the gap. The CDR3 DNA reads TGCGCCAGCAGCCCTGGGGTTAGGAAAGAGACCCAGTACTTC. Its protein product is CASSPGVRKETQYF.

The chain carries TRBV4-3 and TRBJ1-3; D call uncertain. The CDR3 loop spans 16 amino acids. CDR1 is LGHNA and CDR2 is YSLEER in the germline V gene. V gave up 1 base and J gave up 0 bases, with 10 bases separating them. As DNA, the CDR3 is TGCGCCAGCAGCCAAGTCGCAACTAGCTCTGGAAACACCATATATTTT. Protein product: CASSQVATSSGNTIYF.

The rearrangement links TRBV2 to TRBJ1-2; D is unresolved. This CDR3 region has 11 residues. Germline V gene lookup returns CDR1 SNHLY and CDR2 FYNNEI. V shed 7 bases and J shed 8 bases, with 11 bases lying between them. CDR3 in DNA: TGTGCCAGCACCTACTACGAGGGCTACACCTTC. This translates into CASTYYEGYTF.

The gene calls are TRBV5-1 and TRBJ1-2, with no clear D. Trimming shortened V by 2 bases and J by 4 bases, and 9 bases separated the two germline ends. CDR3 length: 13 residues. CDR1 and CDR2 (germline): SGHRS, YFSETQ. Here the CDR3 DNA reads TGCGCCAGCAGCTTCTCGATATCCTATGGCTACACCTTC. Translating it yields CASSFSISYGYTF.

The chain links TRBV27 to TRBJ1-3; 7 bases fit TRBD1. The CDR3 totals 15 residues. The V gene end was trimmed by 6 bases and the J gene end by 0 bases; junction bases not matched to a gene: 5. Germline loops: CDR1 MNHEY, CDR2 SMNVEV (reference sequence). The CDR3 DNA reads TGTGCCAGCAGCCGACAGGGACTCTCTGGAAACACCATATATTTT. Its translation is CASSRQGLSGNTIYF.

The CDR3: CSASRGTDSRPQHF. CDR3 nucleotide sequence: TGCAGTGCTAGTCGGGGAACGGACAGTCGGCCCCAGCATTTT. The chain carries TRBV20-1 and TRBJ1-5; tentative D call: TRBD1 (6 bases). V lost 3 bases and J lost 9, with 18 bases in between. This CDR3 contains 14 residues. The germline V gene has CDR1 DFQATT and CDR2 SNEGSKA (reference sequence).

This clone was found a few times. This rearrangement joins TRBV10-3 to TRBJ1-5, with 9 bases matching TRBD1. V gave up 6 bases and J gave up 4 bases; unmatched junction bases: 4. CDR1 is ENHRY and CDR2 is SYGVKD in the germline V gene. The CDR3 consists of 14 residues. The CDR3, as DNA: TGTGCCATCAGCGTGACAGGGGGGAATCAGCCCCAGCATTTT. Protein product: CAISVTGGNQPQHF.

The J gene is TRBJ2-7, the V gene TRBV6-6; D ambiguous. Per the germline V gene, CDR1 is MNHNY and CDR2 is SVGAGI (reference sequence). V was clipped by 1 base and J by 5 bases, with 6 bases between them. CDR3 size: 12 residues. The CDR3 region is CASSYLGNEQYF. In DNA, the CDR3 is TGTGCCAGCAGTTACTTGGGCAACGAGCAGTACTTC.

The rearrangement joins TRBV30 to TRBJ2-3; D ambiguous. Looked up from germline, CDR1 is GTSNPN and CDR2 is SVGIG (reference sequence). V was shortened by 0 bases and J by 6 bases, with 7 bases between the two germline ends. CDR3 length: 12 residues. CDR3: CAWSVSRDTQYF. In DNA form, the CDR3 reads TGTGCCTGGAGTGTCAGCCGGGATACGCAGTATTTT.

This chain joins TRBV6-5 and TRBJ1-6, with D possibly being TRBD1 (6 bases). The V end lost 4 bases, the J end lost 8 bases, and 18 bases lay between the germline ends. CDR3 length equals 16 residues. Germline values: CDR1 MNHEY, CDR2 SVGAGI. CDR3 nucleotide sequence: TGTGCCAGCAGTTTTCAGGGGTTTCCGAAAGATTCACCCCTCCACTTT. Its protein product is CASSFQGFPKDSPLHF.

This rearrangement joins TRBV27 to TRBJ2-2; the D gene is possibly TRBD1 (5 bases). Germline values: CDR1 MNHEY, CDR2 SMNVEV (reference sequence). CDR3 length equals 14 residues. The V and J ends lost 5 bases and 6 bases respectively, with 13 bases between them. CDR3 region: CASSLRTNPGELFF. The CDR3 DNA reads TGTGCCAGCAGTCTCCGGACAAACCCCGGGGAGCTGTTTTTT.

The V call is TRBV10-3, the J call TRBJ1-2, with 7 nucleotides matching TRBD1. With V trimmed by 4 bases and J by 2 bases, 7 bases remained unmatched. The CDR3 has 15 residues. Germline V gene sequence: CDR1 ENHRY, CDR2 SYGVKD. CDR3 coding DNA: TGTGCCATCAGTGGGGGGACAGATACCAACTATGGCTACACCTTC. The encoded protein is CAISGGTDTNYGYTF.

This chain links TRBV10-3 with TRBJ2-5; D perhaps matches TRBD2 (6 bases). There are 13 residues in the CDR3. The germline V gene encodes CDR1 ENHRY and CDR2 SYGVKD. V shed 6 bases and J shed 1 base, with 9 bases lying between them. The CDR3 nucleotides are TGTGCCATCAGCCGGGACTCCCAAGAGACCCAGTACTTC. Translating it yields CAISRDSQETQYF.

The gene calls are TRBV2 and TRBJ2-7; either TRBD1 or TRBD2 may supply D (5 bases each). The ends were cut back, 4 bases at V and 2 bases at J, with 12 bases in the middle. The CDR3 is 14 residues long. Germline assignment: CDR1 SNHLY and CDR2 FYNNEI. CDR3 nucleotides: TGTGCCAGCAGTGCGGGGCCGACCCCCTACGAGCAGTACGTC. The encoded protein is CASSAGPTPYEQYV.

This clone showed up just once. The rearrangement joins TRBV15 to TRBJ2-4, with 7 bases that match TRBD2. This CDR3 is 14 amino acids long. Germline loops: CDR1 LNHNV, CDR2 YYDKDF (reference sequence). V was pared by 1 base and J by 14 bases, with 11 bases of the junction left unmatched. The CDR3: CATSRVHETSLKYF. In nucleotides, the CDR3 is TGTGCCACCAGCAGAGTGCACGAGACTAGCTTAAAGTACTTC.